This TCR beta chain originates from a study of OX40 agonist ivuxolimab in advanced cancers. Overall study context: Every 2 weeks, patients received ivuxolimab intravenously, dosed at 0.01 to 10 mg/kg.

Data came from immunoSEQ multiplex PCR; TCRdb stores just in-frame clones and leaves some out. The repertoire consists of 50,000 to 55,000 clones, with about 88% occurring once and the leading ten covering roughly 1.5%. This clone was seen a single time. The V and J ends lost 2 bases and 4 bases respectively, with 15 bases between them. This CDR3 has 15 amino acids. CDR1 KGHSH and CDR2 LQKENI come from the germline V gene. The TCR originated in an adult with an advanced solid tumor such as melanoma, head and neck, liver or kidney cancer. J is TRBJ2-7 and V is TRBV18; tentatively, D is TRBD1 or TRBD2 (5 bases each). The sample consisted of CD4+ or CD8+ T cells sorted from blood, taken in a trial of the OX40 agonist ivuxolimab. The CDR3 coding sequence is TGTGCCAGCTCACCAAGCCGGGACGGGCGATACGAGCAGTACTTC. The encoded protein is CASSPSRDGRYEQYF.